These 16 T cell receptor beta chains came from one sample sequenced in a study of T cell changes during pregnancy in multiple sclerosis. Clones were read by immunoSEQ multiplex PCR, and TCRdb kept only the in-frame ones, dropping some. The sample consists of fewer than 85,000 clones, more than 85% of them appearing once. Here the sequenced sample was peripheral blood, taken after pregnancy. The receptor source for this set is a female donor in good health, enrolled as a control in a pregnancy study.

The rearrangement joins TRBV27 to TRBJ2-7, with 11 nucleotides matching TRBD2. This CDR3 is built from 16 residues. CDR1 and CDR2 from the germline V gene are MNHEY and SMNVEV (reference sequence). The CDR3 protein is CASARGWLAGGLGQYF. DNA for the CDR3: TGTGCAAGTGCTCGGGGCTGGCTAGCGGGGGGTCTTGGGCAGTACTTC.

The rearrangement links TRBV7-9 to TRBJ2-7; D perhaps matches TRBD1 (5 bases). Germline CDR1 reads SEHNR; CDR2 reads FQNEAQ (reference sequence). The CDR3 spans 13 residues. Trimming left V 1 base short and J 3 bases short, with 7 bases between. The CDR3 DNA reads TGTGCCAGCAGCTTAGGGACAAACTACGAGCAGTACTTC. Protein product: CASSLGTNYEQYF. Using reference TRBV7-9 and TRBJ2-7 for the parts outside the CDR3, the full variable domain is DTGVSQNPRHKITKRGQNVTFRCDPISEHNRLYWYRQTLGQGPEFLTYFQNEAQLEKSRLLSDRFSAERPKGSFSTLEIQRTEQGDSAMYLCASSLGTNYEQYFGPGTRLTVT.

This clone has a single count. At one boundary the junction diverges from the germline segment, which might be a read error. The chain couples TRBV2 to TRBJ2-1; a possible D gene is TRBD2 (5 bases). CDR3 length: 11 residues. Germline CDR1 is SNHLY and CDR2 is FYNNEI. CDR3 bases: TGTGCCAGCAACCCCGGGGATGAGAAGTTCTTC. This sequence encodes CASNPGDEKFF.

CDR3 nucleotide sequence: TGTGCCAGCAGCGCTAGCGGGAGGGGGAATGAGCAGTTCTTC. Translating it yields CASSASGRGNEQFF. This rearrangement joins TRBV2 to TRBJ2-1; 12 positions match TRBD2. Germline CDR1 SNHLY, CDR2 FYNNEI. The trim removed 6 bases at V and 7 bases at J, leaving 4 bases unmatched. The CDR3 totals 14 residues.

V gene TRBV2 combines with J gene TRBJ2-1, with 14 bases that match TRBD2. Germline lookup yields CDR1 SNHLY and CDR2 FYNNEI. CDR3 length equals 18 residues. V was clipped by 5 bases and J by 7 bases; unmatched bases: 13. The CDR3 loop is CASSNTPRTSGRINEQFF. Here the CDR3 DNA reads TGTGCCAGCAGTAATACCCCCAGGACTAGCGGGAGGATAAATGAGCAGTTCTTC.

The rearrangement uses TRBV19 and TRBJ2-7, with D possibly TRBD1 on 8 matching bases. This CDR3 is built from 18 residues. Trimming shortened V by 3 bases and J by 2 bases, and 23 bases separated the two germline ends. Germline values: CDR1 LNHDA, CDR2 SQIVND (reference sequence). CDR3 amino acids: CASSMGGKSTGEAYEQYF. The CDR3 DNA sequence: TGTGCCAGTAGTATGGGAGGGAAGTCGACAGGGGAAGCCTACGAGCAGTACTTC.

CDR3 sequence: CASRTSPGGYSNQPQHF. The CDR3, as DNA: TGTGCCAGCAGAACTTCCCCAGGGGGCTATAGCAATCAGCCCCAGCATTTT. The gene calls are TRBV5-8 and TRBJ1-5; 8 bases map to TRBD1. Germline assignment: CDR1 SGHTS and CDR2 YDEGEE. The CDR3 covers 17 residues. The V and J ends lost 5 bases and 0 bases, in that order; junction bases with no gene match: 10.

The V call is TRBV5-1, the J call TRBJ2-3; the match to TRBD2 covers 14 bases. The CDR3 is 23 amino acids. CDR1 is SGHRS, CDR2 YFSETQ, per germline. V was pared by 0 bases and J by 2 bases, with 20 bases of the junction left unmatched. CDR3 in amino acids: CASSLDTGTSGSQTVGDTDTQYF. As DNA, the CDR3 is TGCGCCAGCAGCTTGGATACCGGGACTAGCGGGAGCCAGACGGTAGGTGACACAGATACGCAGTATTTT.

The chain couples TRBV13 to TRBJ1-6; D gene uncertain. Germline assignment: CDR1 PRHDT and CDR2 FYEKMQ (reference sequence). The V end was cut by 2 bases, the J end by 6 bases, with 14 bases between. The CDR3 contains 16 residues. The CDR3 DNA reads as TGTGCCAGCAGCTTATATGGAGGGTTCTTTAATTCACCCCTCCACTTT. Its translation is CASSLYGGFFNSPLHF.

J is TRBJ2-1 and V is TRBV5-6; no firm D call. CDR1 SGHDT and CDR2 YYEEEE come from the germline V gene. This CDR3 has 11 amino acids. V lost 0 bases and J lost 9, with 4 bases in between. This chain's CDR3 is CASSLVAEQFF. In DNA, the CDR3 is TGTGCCAGCAGCTTGGTAGCTGAGCAGTTCTTC.

The rearrangement uses TRBV2 and TRBJ1-5; 8 bases map to TRBD1. V lost 4 bases, J lost 7 bases, and 6 bases stayed unmatched. The germline CDR1 and CDR2 sequences are SNHLY and FYNNEI. The CDR3 is 14 residues long. Written as DNA, the CDR3 is TGTGCCAGCAGTGGAACAGGGGGGTGGCAGCCCCAGCATTTT. This sequence encodes CASSGTGGWQPQHF. The whole variable domain, filled in from reference TRBV2 and TRBJ1-5, reads EPEVTQTPSHQVTQMGQEVILRCVPISNHLYFYWYRQILGQKVEFLVSFYNNEISEKSEIFDDQFSVERPDGSNFTLKIRSTKLEDSAMYFCASSGTGGWQPQHFGDGTRLSIL.

The V gene is TRBV7-9, the J gene TRBJ1-2, with 7 bases that match TRBD1. The length of the CDR3 is 13 residues. Germline CDR1 SEHNR, CDR2 FQNEAQ (reference sequence). Trimming at V came to 4 bases and at J to 8 bases, leaving 7 bases not matched to a gene. The CDR3 DNA reads as TGTGCCAGCAGCTGGGACAGTCCTTCCGGCTACACCTTC. Amino acids: CASSWDSPSGYTF. Drawing the rest from reference TRBV7-9 and TRBJ1-2, the complete variable domain is DTGVSQNPRHKITKRGQNVTFRCDPISEHNRLYWYRQTLGQGPEFLTYFQNEAQLEKSRLLSDRFSAERPKGSFSTLEIQRTEQGDSAMYLCASSWDSPSGYTFGSGTRLTVV.

The chain carries TRBV11-3 and TRBJ2-5; 11 bases match TRBD2. Germline V gene data show CDR1 as SGHNT and CDR2 as YENEEA. This CDR3 spans 16 amino acids. With V trimmed by 4 bases and J by 0 bases, 4 bases remained unmatched. The CDR3 here is CASSSGLAGDQETQYF. The CDR3 region has the DNA TGTGCCAGCAGCTCAGGACTAGCGGGTGACCAAGAGACCCAGTACTTC. The full variable domain, in which reference TRBV11-3 and TRBJ2-5 provide the parts outside the CDR3, is EAGVVQSPRYKIIEKKQPVAFWCNPISGHNTLYWYLQNLGQGPELLIRYENEEAVDDSQLPKDRFSAERLKGVDSTLKIQPAELGDSAVYLCASSSGLAGDQETQYFGPGTRLLVL.

The chain couples TRBV18 to TRBJ2-2; the D is unclear. Trimming took 6 bases from V and 2 from J, leaving 16 bases between them. This CDR3 has 16 amino acids. Germline V lookup: CDR1 KGHSH, CDR2 LQKENI. The CDR3 here is CASSPSWAHNTGELFF. The CDR3 nucleotides read TGTGCCAGCTCTCCGTCCTGGGCCCATAACACCGGGGAGCTGTTTTTT.

The rearrangement uses TRBV7-9 and TRBJ2-7; a weak D match, TRBD2 (5 bases). This CDR3 has 16 residues. V was cut by 8 bases and J by 0 bases, with 20 bases left in between. CDR1 SEHNR and CDR2 FQNEAQ come from the germline V gene (reference sequence). The CDR3 sequence: CASGRGSIRSSYEQYF. CDR3 DNA sequence: TGTGCCAGCGGGAGAGGAAGCATAAGAAGCTCCTACGAGCAGTACTTC.

This clone was seen just once. This rearrangement joins TRBV2 to TRBJ2-2; D perhaps matches TRBD2 (5 bases). V was pared by 7 bases and J by 3 bases, with 12 bases between. Germline values: CDR1 SNHLY, CDR2 FYNNEI. CDR3 length equals 14 residues. The CDR3 reads CASTAGSHTGELFF. The CDR3 DNA sequence: TGTGCCAGCACGGCGGGTAGTCACACCGGGGAGCTGTTTTTT. The full variable domain, rest sourced from reference TRBV2 and TRBJ2-2, is EPEVTQTPSHQVTQMGQEVILRCVPISNHLYFYWYRQILGQKVEFLVSFYNNEISEKSEIFDDQFSVERPDGSNFTLKIRSTKLEDSAMYFCASTAGSHTGELFFGEGSRLTVL.